Presented here are 20 T cell receptor beta chains from one specimen sequenced in a study of blood T cell repertoires in COVID-19 (dated by TCRdb to the early 2020s). The library relied on the immunoSEQ multiplex PCR assay. This is the immuneACCESS table as TCRdb keeps it, with only in-frame sequences that have V and J called. A part of the clones is gone; compared with another copy, unresolved V genes explain less than half, and the rest is unexplained. The sample contains approximately 670,000 clones, 75% to 90% of them found a single time. Over 0.2% of the sample rests with the top ten. The sequenced sample was peripheral blood. The receptors shown here come from a woman younger than 30 with acute or convalescent COVID-19.

This clone was detected only once. The chain recombines TRBV27 with TRBJ1-5; 8 bases match TRBD1. V lost 5 bases to trimming and J lost 5 bases; unmatched junction nucleotides: 2. The germline CDR1 and CDR2 sequences are MNHEY and SMNVEV (reference sequence). This CDR3 has 13 amino acids. The DNA of the CDR3 is TGTGCCAGCAGTACCAGGGGGCATCAGCCCCAGCATTTT. Its translation: CASSTRGHQPQHF.

In regard to this clone: The junction shows a germline mismatch at one end, possibly a read error. The chain employs TRBV6-1 and TRBJ1-3; no definite D call. Germline-derived CDR1 and CDR2 are MNHNS and SASEGT. This CDR3 comprises 15 residues. The CDR3, as DNA: TGTGCCAGCAGTGAAGTGGCGGACTCTGGAAGCACCATATATTTT. Translated, it gives CASSEVADSGSTIYF.

The V call is TRBV13, the J call TRBJ2-7; TRBD2 agrees at 14 bases. V was clipped by 3 bases and J by 3 bases; unmatched bases: 7. CDR3 length equals 17 residues. CDR1 PRHDT and CDR2 FYEKMQ come from the germline V gene (reference sequence). For the CDR3, the DNA is TGTGCCAGCAGCTTCGAGACTAGCGGGGGGGCCCGCTACGAGCAGTACTTC. Residues: CASSFETSGGARYEQYF.

This clone has only one observation. The rearrangement joins TRBV3-1 (or the pseudogene TRBV3-2) to TRBJ2-5, with 8 bases that match TRBD2. The CDR3 contains 15 residues. J lost 7 bases, V lost 0 bases, and 7 bases had no gene match. Germline CDR1 reads LGHDT; CDR2 reads YNNKEL (reference sequence). CDR3 sequence (DNA): TGTGCCAGCAGCCAAGATCGAGCGGGGGCGAGGACCCAGTACTTC. Protein: CASSQDRAGARTQYF.

V gene TRBV6-5 combines with J gene TRBJ2-3; 10 positions agree with TRBD2. The junction had 2 bases not matched to a gene; V was cut back by 2 bases and J by 3 bases. Per the germline V gene, CDR1 is MNHEY and CDR2 is SVGAGI. The CDR3 contains 15 residues. The CDR3 nucleotides read TGTGCCAGCAGTTACGGAGCGGGGGGGACAGATACGCAGTATTTT. This sequence encodes CASSYGAGGTDTQYF.

The rearrangement uses TRBV27 and TRBJ1-6, with D maybe TRBD1 (6 bases). This CDR3 comprises 14 residues. CDR1 and CDR2 from the germline V gene are MNHEY and SMNVEV (reference sequence). V lost 6 bases to trimming and J lost 8 bases, with 14 bases between them. CDR3: CASRTGQQYSPLHF. CDR3 bases: TGTGCCAGCAGGACAGGACAGCAATATTCACCCCTCCACTTT.

This chain joins TRBV25-1 and TRBJ2-1; D gene unclear. The CDR3 spans 16 residues. V shed 0 bases and J shed 0 bases, with 9 bases lying between them. CDR1 is MGHDK, CDR2 SYGVNS, per germline. The chain's CDR3 is CASSEYFVSSYNEQFF. CDR3 nucleotides: TGTGCCAGCAGTGAATACTTCGTGAGCTCCTACAATGAGCAGTTCTTC. The whole variable domain, remainder taken from reference TRBV25-1 and TRBJ2-1, is EADIYQTPRYLVIGTGKKITLECSQTMGHDKMYWYQQDPGMELHLIHYSYGVNSTEKGDLSSESTVSRIRTEHFPLTLESARPSHTSQYLCASSEYFVSSYNEQFFGPGTRLTVL.

This chain uses TRBV7-9 with TRBJ2-7; D may be TRBD1 (5 bases). V was pared by 3 bases and J by 5 bases, with 8 bases between. Germline V gives CDR1 SEHNR, CDR2 FQNEAQ (reference sequence). The CDR3 extends over 12 amino acids. CDR3 protein: CASSLTVDEQYF. The CDR3 nucleotides read TGTGCCAGCAGCTTGACAGTGGACGAGCAGTACTTC.

This sequence joins TRBV28 and TRBJ2-7, with TRBD1 matching 7 bases. V was clipped by 6 bases and J by 0 bases; unmatched bases: 5. Per the germline V gene, CDR1 is MDHEN and CDR2 is SYDVKM. The CDR3 runs 14 residues. In nucleotides, the CDR3 is TGTGCCAGCAGCAACAGGGGTTACTCCTACGAGCAGTACTTC. It is translated as CASSNRGYSYEQYF.

The chain employs TRBV28 and TRBJ2-6, with 7 bases identical to TRBD2. Germline V gene data show CDR1 as MDHEN and CDR2 as SYDVKM. There are 13 residues in the CDR3. V shed 3 bases and J 12 bases; nucleotides not matched to a gene: 5. This chain's CDR3 is CASSFSPSGVLTF. CDR3 bases: TGTGCCAGCAGTTTCTCGCCTAGCGGCGTCCTGACTTTC.

This rearrangement joins TRBV6-6 to TRBJ1-2, with 9 nucleotides matching TRBD1. CDR3 size: 14 residues. V gave up 5 bases and J gave up 0 bases; unmatched junction bases: 1. Germline CDR1 is MNHNY and CDR2 is SVGAGI (reference sequence). This CDR3 is CASSRQGANYGYTF. The DNA for the CDR3 is TGTGCCAGCAGTCGACAGGGGGCTAACTATGGCTACACCTTC.

V is TRBV6-1 and J is TRBJ2-3; D ambiguous. This CDR3 comprises 14 residues. Germline V gene lookup returns CDR1 MNHNS and CDR2 SASEGT. V shed 3 bases and J shed 1 base, with 8 bases lying between them. The CDR3 DNA is TGTGCCAGCAGTGAGGCCCTTGGCACAGATACGCAGTATTTT. It codes for CASSEALGTDTQYF.

The chain has TRBV5-8 and TRBJ1-2; no firm D call. Trimming cost V 2 bases and J 4 bases, with 9 bases left between them. This CDR3 has 13 residues. Germline V CDR1 and CDR2: SGHTS, YDEGEE. CDR3 in DNA: TGTGCCAGCAGCTTCTTTCAGGCCTATGGCTACACCTTC. Its translation: CASSFFQAYGYTF.

The chain uses TRBV25-1 and TRBJ1-6; the D gene is possibly TRBD1 (5 bases). V lost 4 bases and J lost 0, with 7 bases in between. Germline CDR1 is MGHDK and CDR2 is SYGVNS. This CDR3 is 15 amino acids long. The CDR3 loop reads CASSGGLSYNSPLHF. DNA of the CDR3: TGTGCCAGCAGTGGGGGCCTCTCCTATAATTCACCCCTCCACTTT. Full variable domain (remainder filled in from reference TRBV25-1 and TRBJ1-6): EADIYQTPRYLVIGTGKKITLECSQTMGHDKMYWYQQDPGMELHLIHYSYGVNSTEKGDLSSESTVSRIRTEHFPLTLESARPSHTSQYLCASSGGLSYNSPLHFGNGTRLTVT.

This clone occurred once. The CDR3 here is CASSLSHRDSTINYGYTF. CDR3 nucleotide sequence: TGTGCCAGCAGCTTATCCCACCGGGACAGCACAATTAACTATGGCTACACCTTC. The chain is built from TRBV7-8 and TRBJ1-2, with TRBD1 matching 7 bases. There are 18 residues in the CDR3. CDR1 and CDR2 (germline): SGHVS, FQNEAQ. V was clipped by 2 bases and J by 1 base; unmatched bases: 13.

The chain employs TRBV5-1 and TRBJ1-4, with D possibly being TRBD1 (6 bases). Deletions cut 6 bases from V and 3 bases from J, with 15 bases between. Germline loops: CDR1 SGHRS, CDR2 YFSETQ. The CDR3 is 15 amino acids. In DNA form, the CDR3 reads TGCGCCAGCACCCCCTTCTGGGGGCCTAATGAAAAACTGTTTTTT. Its protein product is CASTPFWGPNEKLFF.

The V call is TRBV4-1, the J call TRBJ2-3; the D gene is possibly TRBD2 (5 bases). Germline loops: CDR1 MGHRA, CDR2 YSYEKL. The CDR3 has 14 residues. Trimming cost V 4 bases and J 5 bases, with 13 bases left between them. CDR3 coding DNA: TGCGCCAGCAGCCCAGTGCCTCGGGGAGATACGCAGTATTTT. Protein product: CASSPVPRGDTQYF.

The chain combines TRBV30 with TRBJ1-2; a weak D match, TRBD1 (6 bases). Germline V gene sequence: CDR1 GTSNPN, CDR2 SVGIG (reference sequence). The V and J ends lost 3 bases and 1 base respectively, with 15 bases between them. CDR3 length: 15 residues. CDR3 loop: CAWSSPGGRNYGYTF. Here the CDR3 DNA reads TGTGCCTGGAGCTCCCCGGGGGGGCGTAACTATGGCTACACCTTC.

The chain combines TRBV5-1 with TRBJ1-4; weak D call: TRBD1 (5 bases). The CDR3 extends over 16 amino acids. CDR1 and CDR2 from the germline V gene are SGHRS and YFSETQ. The germline V and J ends were trimmed by 4 bases and 7 bases, with 20 bases remaining between them. Here the CDR3 reads CASSAGRGRLFEKLFF. DNA for the CDR3: TGCGCCAGCAGCGCGGGACGGGGCAGACTTTTTGAAAAACTGTTTTTT.

This sequence joins TRBV10-3 and TRBJ1-1, with D perhaps TRBD1 (5 bases). This CDR3 comprises 13 residues. V was shortened by 10 bases and J by 0 bases, with 12 bases between the two germline ends. Germline V gives CDR1 ENHRY, CDR2 SYGVKD. The CDR3 reads CARGGEMNTEAFF. CDR3 nucleotides: TGTGCCAGGGGGGGGGAGATGAACACTGAAGCTTTCTTT.